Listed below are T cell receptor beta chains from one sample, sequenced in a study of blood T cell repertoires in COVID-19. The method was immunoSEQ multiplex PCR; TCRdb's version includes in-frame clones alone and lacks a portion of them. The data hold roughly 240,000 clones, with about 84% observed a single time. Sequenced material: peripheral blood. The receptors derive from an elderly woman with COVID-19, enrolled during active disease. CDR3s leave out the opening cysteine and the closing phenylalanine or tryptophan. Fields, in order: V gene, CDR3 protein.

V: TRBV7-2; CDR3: ASSSDRGSYGYT
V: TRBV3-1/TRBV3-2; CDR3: ASSKTGGSGNTIY
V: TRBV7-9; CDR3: ASSSQGSDTEAF
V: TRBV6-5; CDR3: ASSSEGGLAF
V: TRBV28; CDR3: ASSPGQGFSGNTIY
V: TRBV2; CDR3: ASSPTSGGASYNEQF
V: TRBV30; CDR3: AWSKNSYEQY
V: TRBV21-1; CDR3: ASSKETGRSSEAF
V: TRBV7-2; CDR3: ASSLGDISTGELF
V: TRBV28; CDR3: ASSGAPGGSSSGNTIY
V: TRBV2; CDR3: ASGKINRVVNEQF
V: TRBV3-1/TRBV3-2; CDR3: ASSQDETQRGETQY
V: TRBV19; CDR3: ASSRGGVSNEQF
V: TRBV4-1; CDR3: ASSQSGTAATNEKLF
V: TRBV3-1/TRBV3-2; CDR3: ASSLLSDRVYEQY
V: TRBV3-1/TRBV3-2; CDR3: ASSPRLRTGNEKLF
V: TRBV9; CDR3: ASSVTSGGALGYNEQF
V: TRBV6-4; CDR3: ASRPGQGANYGYT
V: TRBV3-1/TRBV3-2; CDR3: ASSQSGTLAKNIQY
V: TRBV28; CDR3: ASSLLADTQY
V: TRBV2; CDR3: ASRYSGDQPQH
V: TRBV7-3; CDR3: ASSRGQPRDNSPLH
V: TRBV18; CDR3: ASSRQGADTGELF
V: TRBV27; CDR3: ASSSGTGAAADTEAF
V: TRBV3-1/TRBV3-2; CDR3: ASSQGSRAGELF
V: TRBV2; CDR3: ASSEARTGRGYT
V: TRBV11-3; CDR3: ASSAGQFTGNTIY
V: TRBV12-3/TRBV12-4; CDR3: ASSLLESQPQH
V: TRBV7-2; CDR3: ASNMGLQPQH
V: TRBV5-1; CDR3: ASSLQGGSYNEQF
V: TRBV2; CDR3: ASSEDSYSNQPQH